The following is a T cell receptor beta chain sequence with its context. The sample comes from a study of blood T cell repertoires in COVID-19. Study-level background: Specimens from acute and convalescent COVID-19 originated in the United States, Italy and Spain. PBMCs, B-cell-depleted T cells, or T cells were the source of the cDNA or gDNA that made up the material.

The CDR3 extends over 15 amino acids. Germline CDR1 and CDR2: SGHRS and YFSETQ. Germline trimming cut 4 bases from V and 4 bases from J; bases unmatched to any gene: 7. As processed by the authors: Estimated nucleated cell counts came from reference gene primer amplification. The protocol was immunoSEQ multiplex PCR, while the TCRdb copy is restricted to in-frame clones and leaves out a portion. That table supplies the V and J calls and clone size; D and trimming were determined from the DNA. The sample includes 190,000 or so clones, more than 70% seen only once; the top ten take 2.5%. This clonotype was sampled from a man in his forties with active or convalescent COVID-19. The rearrangement uses TRBV5-1 and TRBJ2-2, with TRBD2 identical over 7 bases. What was sequenced was peripheral blood. CDR3 in DNA: TGCGCCAGCAGCCCGTCGGGGGGAGGCACCGGGGAGCTGTTTTTT. This codes for CASSPSGGGTGELFF.